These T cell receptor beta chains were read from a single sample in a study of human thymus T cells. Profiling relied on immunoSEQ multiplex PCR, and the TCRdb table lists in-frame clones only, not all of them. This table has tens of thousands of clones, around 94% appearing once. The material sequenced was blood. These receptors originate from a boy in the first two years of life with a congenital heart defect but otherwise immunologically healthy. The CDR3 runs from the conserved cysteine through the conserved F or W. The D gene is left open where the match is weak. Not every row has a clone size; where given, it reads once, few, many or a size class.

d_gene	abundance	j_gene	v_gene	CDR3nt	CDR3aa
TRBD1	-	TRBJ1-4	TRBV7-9	TGTGCCAGCAGCCAGGACAGGGATGGCGAAAAACTGTTTTTT	CASSQDRDGEKLFF
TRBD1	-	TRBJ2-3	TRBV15	TGTGCCACCAGCAGAGACGGGACAGTAAGAACAGATACGCAGTATTTT	CATSRDGTVRTDTQYF
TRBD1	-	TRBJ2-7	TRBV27	TGTGCCAGCAGGACAGGGATCCACGAGCAGTACTTC	CASRTGIHEQYF
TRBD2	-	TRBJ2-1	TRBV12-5	TGTGCTAGTGGTCCTCGGGGAGCGGGAGACCATGAGCAGTTCTTC	CASGPRGAGDHEQFF
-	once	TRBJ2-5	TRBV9	TGTGCCAGCAGCGTAGGTATGGGGCAAGAGACCCAGTACTTC	CASSVGMGQETQYF
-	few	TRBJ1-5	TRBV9	TGTGCCAGCAGCGTAGGGACGGCTCAGCCCCAGCATTTT	CASSVGTAQPQHF
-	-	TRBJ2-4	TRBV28	TGTTCAAGCGGCAGGGCGGGAGCCAAAAACATTCAGTACTTC	CSSGRAGAKNIQYF
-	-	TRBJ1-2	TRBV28	TGTGCCAGCAGAGGGCAGGGCTTTCTAGGCTACACCTTC	CASRGQGFLGYTF
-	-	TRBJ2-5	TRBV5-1	TGCGCCAGCAGCTTGGGGTCCCAAGAGACCCAGTACTTC	CASSLGSQETQYF
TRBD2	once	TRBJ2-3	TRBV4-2	TGTGCCAGCAGCCAAAGACTAGCGGACTCAGATACGCAGTATTTT	CASSQRLADSDTQYF
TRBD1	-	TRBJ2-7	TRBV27	TGTGCCAGCAGTTTAGTGGGACAGGGAGGGGGGTACGAGCAGTACTTC	CASSLVGQGGGYEQYF
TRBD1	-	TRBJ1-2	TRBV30	TGTGCCTGGAGTGACTCCTTCGCCCATGGACAGGGAGGCTATGGCTACACCTTC	CAWSDSFAHGQGGYGYTF
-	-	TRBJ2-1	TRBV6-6	TGTGCCAGCATCGGTTTGTCCTACAATGAGCAGTTCTTC	CASIGLSYNEQFF
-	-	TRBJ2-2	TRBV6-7	TGTGCCATCTCACCGAACACCGGGGAGCTGTTTTTT	CAISPNTGELFF
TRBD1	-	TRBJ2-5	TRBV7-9	TGTGCCAGCAGCTTAGGGGACAGGCCCCAAGAGACCCAGTACTTC	CASSLGDRPQETQYF
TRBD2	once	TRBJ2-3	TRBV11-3	TGTGCCAGCAGCTTAGGGGGGACTAGCGGAAATACGCAGTATTTT	CASSLGGTSGNTQYF
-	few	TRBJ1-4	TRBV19	TGTGCCAGTAGTAGTCCTCTTAATGAAAAACTGTTTTTT	CASSSPLNEKLFF
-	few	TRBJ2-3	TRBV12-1	TGTGCCAGCAGCTTTGACGGTTTGACCTACAGCACAGATACGCAGTATTTT	CASSFDGLTYSTDTQYF
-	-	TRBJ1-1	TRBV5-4	TGTGCCAGCAGCCTCGGAGACCCCCCTAAAGGCGCTGAAGCTTTCTTT	CASSLGDPPKGAEAFF
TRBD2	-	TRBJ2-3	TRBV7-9	TGTGCCAGCAGCTTCGTCGGGAGGGCCGAGACGCAGTATTTT	CASSFVGRAETQYF
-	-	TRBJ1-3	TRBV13	TGTGCCAGCAGCTTACGCGAGGGCCGTGGAAACACCATATATTTT	CASSLREGRGNTIYF
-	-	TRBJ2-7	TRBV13	TGTGCCAGCAGCTCCCAACAGGGTAGGTACGAGCAGTACTTC	CASSSQQGRYEQYF
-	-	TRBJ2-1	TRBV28	TGTGCCAGCAGTCCGGCTTGGATGGCTGAGCAGTTCTTC	CASSPAWMAEQFF